A single sample is the source of the 13 T cell receptor beta chains below, sequenced in a study of T cell changes during pregnancy in multiple sclerosis. Generated by immunoSEQ multiplex PCR, the TCRdb table keeps only in-frame clones and is missing some. The sample records 100,000 to 150,000 clones, 93% being singletons. The sequences come from peripheral blood, collected before pregnancy. Every receptor here comes from a female donor with multiple sclerosis, enrolled in a pregnancy study.

The count of this clone is one. This chain uses TRBV28 with TRBJ2-7, with 7 bases lining up with TRBD2. The germline CDR1 and CDR2 sequences are MDHEN and SYDVKM. The CDR3 runs 15 residues. With 3 bases clipped from V and 4 bases from J, the junction kept 9 bases outside the gene matches. CDR3: CASSFAGATGYEQYF. In DNA, the CDR3 is TGTGCCAGCAGTTTCGCGGGAGCCACTGGGTACGAGCAGTACTTC. The variable domain in full, with the rest retrieved from reference TRBV28 and TRBJ2-7, is DVKVTQSSRYLVKRTGEKVFLECVQDMDHENMFWYRQDPGLGLRLIYFSYDVKMKEKGDIPEGYSVSREKKERFSLILESASTNQTSMYLCASSFAGATGYEQYFGPGTRLTVT.

This chain uses TRBV29-1 with TRBJ2-5; tentative D call: TRBD1 (8 bases). The CDR3 runs to 12 residues. The V and J ends lost 7 bases and 5 bases respectively, with 14 bases between them. Looked up from germline, CDR1 is SQVTM and CDR2 is ANQGSEA. The CDR3 DNA is TGCAGCGCGGACAGGGAGGGGGAGACCCAGTACTTC. This codes for CSADREGETQYF.

The rearrangement uses TRBV19 and TRBJ2-5; perhaps TRBD2 as D (5 bases). Germline V gene sequence: CDR1 LNHDA, CDR2 SQIVND (reference sequence). The CDR3 has 13 residues. The V end lost 2 bases, the J end lost 4 bases, and 8 bases lay between the germline ends. The CDR3, as DNA: TGTGCCAGTAGTATAAGACGGGGAGAGACCCAGTACTTC. Translated, it gives CASSIRRGETQYF.

This chain links TRBV5-4 with TRBJ2-3; TRBD2 is a possible D gene (5 bases). V was trimmed by 6 bases and J by 0 bases, leaving 14 bases between them. The CDR3 has 15 amino acids. Germline assignment: CDR1 SGHNT and CDR2 YYREEE (reference sequence). CDR3 DNA sequence: TGTGCCAGCAAAAAAAGCGGTTCTAGCACAGATACGCAGTATTTT. The encoded protein is CASKKSGSSTDTQYF. Drawing the rest from reference TRBV5-4 and TRBJ2-3, the complete variable domain is ETGVTQSPTHLIKTRGQQVTLRCSSQSGHNTVSWYQQALGQGPQFIFQYYREEENGRGNFPPRFSGLQFPNYSSELNVNALELDDSALYLCASKKSGSSTDTQYFGPGTRLTVL.

The chain is built from TRBV2 and TRBJ2-7; tentative D call: TRBD2 (6 bases). The length of the CDR3 is 13 residues. V lost 5 bases to trimming and J lost 1 base, with 9 bases between them. Germline values: CDR1 SNHLY, CDR2 FYNNEI. CDR3 protein: CASSLGLSYEQYF. CDR3 nucleotide sequence: TGTGCCAGCAGTTTGGGACTGTCCTACGAGCAGTACTTC.

The gene calls are TRBV25-1 and TRBJ2-7, with D possibly being TRBD2 (5 bases). The CDR3 has 12 residues. CDR1 is MGHDK, CDR2 SYGVNS, per germline. Deletions cut 7 bases from V and 5 bases from J, with 12 bases between. The DNA of the CDR3 is TGTGCCAGCAATTTGGGGAGCGACGAGCAGTACTTC. It codes for CASNLGSDEQYF.

The CDR3 sequence is CASSGASGSAYNEQFF. The CDR3, as DNA: TGCGCCAGCAGCGGAGCTAGCGGGAGCGCCTACAATGAGCAGTTCTTC. V gene TRBV5-1 combines with J gene TRBJ2-1; 10 positions match TRBD2. The CDR3 is made up of 16 amino acids. Germline V CDR1 and CDR2: SGHRS, YFSETQ. J was trimmed by 2 bases and V by 4 bases; bases with no gene match: 6.

The rearrangement uses TRBV10-3 and TRBJ1-6, with 9 bases aligning to TRBD1. This CDR3 spans 15 amino acids. Germline assignment: CDR1 ENHRY and CDR2 SYGVKD. V gave up 10 bases and J gave up 7 bases; unmatched junction bases: 11. CDR3 sequence reads: CASRGDRDRNSPLHF. The CDR3 DNA reads TGTGCCAGCAGGGGGGACAGGGATCGGAATTCACCCCTCCACTTT.

The chain joins TRBV6-1 to TRBJ2-1, with 9 bases identical to TRBD2. Germline-derived CDR1 and CDR2 are MNHNS and SASEGT. This CDR3 contains 14 residues. The V and J ends lost 6 bases and 10 bases, in that order; junction bases with no gene match: 10. In nucleotides, the CDR3 is TGTGCCAGCAGGACTAGCGGAGCCCCGCGGGAGCAGTTCTTC. It translates to CASRTSGAPREQFF.

The chain combines TRBV11-2 with TRBJ1-2; 7 bases match TRBD1. The CDR3 extends over 15 amino acids. Looked up from germline, CDR1 is SGHAT and CDR2 is FQNNGV. V dropped 1 base and J dropped 3; count of bases not matched to a gene: 5. DNA for the CDR3: TGTGCCAGCAGCTTAGGACAGACAGGGTACTATGGCTACACCTTC. Its protein is CASSLGQTGYYGYTF. Using reference TRBV11-2 and TRBJ1-2 for the parts outside the CDR3, the full variable domain is EAGVAQSPRYKIIEKRQSVAFWCNPISGHATLYWYQQILGQGPKLLIQFQNNGVVDDSQLPKDRFSAERLKGVDSTLKIQPAKLEDSAVYLCASSLGQTGYYGYTFGSGTRLTVV.

V gene TRBV18 combines with J gene TRBJ2-1; no clear D. Germline V lookup: CDR1 KGHSH, CDR2 LQKENI. CDR3 length equals 12 residues. Trimming left V 3 bases short and J 3 bases short, with 3 bases between. CDR3 nucleotides: TGTGCCAGCTCACCCTTCTACAATGAGCAGTTCTTC. The encoded protein is CASSPFYNEQFF.

The chain recombines TRBV27 with TRBJ2-3; 9 nucleotides match TRBD1. CDR3 length equals 15 residues. Trimming took 6 bases from V and 6 from J; bases not matched to a gene: 10. Germline CDR1 and CDR2: MNHEY and SMNVEV (reference sequence). CDR3 DNA sequence: TGTGCCAGCAGGACAGGGGGAGCCCGAAGGGATACGCAGTATTTT. Translated, it gives CASRTGGARRDTQYF.

This chain joins TRBV5-8 and TRBJ2-2, with 8 bases lining up with TRBD2. The trim removed 2 bases at V and 4 bases at J, leaving 7 bases unmatched. The CDR3 covers 16 residues. Germline V gene lookup returns CDR1 SGHTS and CDR2 YDEGEE. CDR3 residues: CASSFLAGSGTGELFF. In DNA form, the CDR3 reads TGTGCCAGCAGCTTCTTAGCGGGATCGGGCACCGGGGAGCTGTTTTTT.